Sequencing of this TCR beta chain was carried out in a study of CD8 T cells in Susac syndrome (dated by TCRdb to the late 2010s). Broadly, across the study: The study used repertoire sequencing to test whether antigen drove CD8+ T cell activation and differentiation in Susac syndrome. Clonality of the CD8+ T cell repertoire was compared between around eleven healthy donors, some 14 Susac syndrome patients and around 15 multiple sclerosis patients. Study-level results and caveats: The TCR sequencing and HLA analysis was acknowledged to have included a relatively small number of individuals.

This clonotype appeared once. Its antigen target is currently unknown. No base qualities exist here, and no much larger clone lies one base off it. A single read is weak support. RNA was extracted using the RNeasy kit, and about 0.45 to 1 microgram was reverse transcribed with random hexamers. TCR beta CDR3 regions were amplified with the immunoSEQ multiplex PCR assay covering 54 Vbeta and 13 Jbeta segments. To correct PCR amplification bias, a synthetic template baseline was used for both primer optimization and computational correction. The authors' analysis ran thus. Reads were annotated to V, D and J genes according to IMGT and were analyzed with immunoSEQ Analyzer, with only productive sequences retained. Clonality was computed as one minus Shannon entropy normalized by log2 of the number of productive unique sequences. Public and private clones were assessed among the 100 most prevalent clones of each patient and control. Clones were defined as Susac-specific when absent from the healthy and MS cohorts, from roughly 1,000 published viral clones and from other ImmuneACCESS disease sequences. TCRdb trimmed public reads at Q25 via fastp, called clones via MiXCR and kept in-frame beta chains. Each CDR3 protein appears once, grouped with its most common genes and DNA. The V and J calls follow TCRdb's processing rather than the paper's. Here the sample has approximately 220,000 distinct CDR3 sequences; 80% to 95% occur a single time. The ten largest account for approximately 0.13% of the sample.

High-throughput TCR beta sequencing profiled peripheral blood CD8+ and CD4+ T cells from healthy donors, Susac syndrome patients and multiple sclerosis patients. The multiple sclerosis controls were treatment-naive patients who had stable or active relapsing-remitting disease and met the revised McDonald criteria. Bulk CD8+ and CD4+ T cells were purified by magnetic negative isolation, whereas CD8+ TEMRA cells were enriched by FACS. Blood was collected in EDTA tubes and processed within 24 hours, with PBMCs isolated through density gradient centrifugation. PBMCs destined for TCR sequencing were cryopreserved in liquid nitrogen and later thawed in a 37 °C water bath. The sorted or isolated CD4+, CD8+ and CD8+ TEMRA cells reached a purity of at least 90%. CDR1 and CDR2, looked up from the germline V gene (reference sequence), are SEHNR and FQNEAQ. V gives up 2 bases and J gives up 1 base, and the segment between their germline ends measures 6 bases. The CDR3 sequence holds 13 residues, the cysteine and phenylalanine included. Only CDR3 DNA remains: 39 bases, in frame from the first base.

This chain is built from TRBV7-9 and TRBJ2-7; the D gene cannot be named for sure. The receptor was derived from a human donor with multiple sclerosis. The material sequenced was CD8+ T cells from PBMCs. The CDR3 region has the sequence CASSLTESYEQYF. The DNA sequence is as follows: TGTGCCAGCAGCTTAACAGAATCCTACGAGCAGTACTTC.